These T cell receptor beta chains were read from a single sample in a study of glioma-infiltrating T cells after dendritic cell vaccination. Assay: immunoSEQ multiplex PCR; the TCRdb copy retains only in-frame clones and omits some. The sample lists 60,000 to 70,000 clones, around 83% occurring once. Sequenced material: blood, taken before dendritic cell vaccination. Source of these receptors: a human donor with glioblastoma. Both conserved end residues are part of each CDR3. D genes are given only for firm matches. Size is stated for part of the rows, as once, few or many counts, or as a class when the clone is expanded.

cdr3_length: 13; j_call: TRBJ2-5; v_call: TRBV15; clone_size: .; d_call: .; cdr3_nt: TGTGCCACCACTCAGGGAATCCAAGAGACCCAGTACTTC; cdr3_aa: CATTQGIQETQYF
cdr3_length: 16; j_call: TRBJ1-4; v_call: TRBV28; clone_size: .; d_call: .; cdr3_nt: TGTGCCAGCAGTTTTTTACTGACAGCAACTAATGAAAAACTGTTTTTT; cdr3_aa: CASSFLLTATNEKLFF
cdr3_length: 13; j_call: TRBJ2-7; v_call: TRBV6-6; clone_size: .; d_call: TRBD1; cdr3_nt: TGTGCCAGCTTCCGGGACAGGACCTACGAGCAGTACTTC; cdr3_aa: CASFRDRTYEQYF
cdr3_length: 12; j_call: TRBJ2-5; v_call: TRBV29-1; clone_size: .; d_call: .; cdr3_nt: TGCAGCGCTGGGGAGAACCAAGAGACCCAGTACTTC; cdr3_aa: CSAGENQETQYF
cdr3_length: 16; j_call: TRBJ2-1; v_call: TRBV13; clone_size: .; d_call: TRBD2; cdr3_nt: TGTGCCAGCAGCTTAGACGGCGGGGGGCCCTCCAATGAGCAGTTCTTC; cdr3_aa: CASSLDGGGPSNEQFF
cdr3_length: 14; j_call: TRBJ2-7; v_call: TRBV4-1; clone_size: .; d_call: .; cdr3_nt: TGCGCCAGCAGCCAGGCCCCCGGGGAGAGCGAGCAGTACTTC; cdr3_aa: CASSQAPGESEQYF
cdr3_length: 13; j_call: TRBJ1-5; v_call: TRBV5-6; clone_size: .; d_call: .; cdr3_nt: TGTGCCAGCAGCTTGGCCTCAGGGCAGCCCCAGCATTTT; cdr3_aa: CASSLASGQPQHF
cdr3_length: 16; j_call: TRBJ1-5; v_call: TRBV6-6; clone_size: .; d_call: TRBD1; cdr3_nt: TGTGCCAGCAGGGCGGACAGGGGCCAAGGTCGTCAGCCCCAGCATTTT; cdr3_aa: CASRADRGQGRQPQHF
cdr3_length: 16; j_call: TRBJ2-3; v_call: TRBV4-1; clone_size: .; d_call: TRBD2; cdr3_nt: TGCGCCAGCAGCCAAGCCTCTAGCGGGAGCACAGATACGCAGTATTTT; cdr3_aa: CASSQASSGSTDTQYF
cdr3_length: 17; j_call: TRBJ2-5; v_call: TRBV27; clone_size: .; d_call: TRBD2; cdr3_nt: TGTGCCAGCAGTCCGGGACTAGCGGGGACAGGGGAAGAGACCCAGTACTTC; cdr3_aa: CASSPGLAGTGEETQYF
cdr3_length: 14; j_call: TRBJ1-6; v_call: TRBV19; clone_size: .; d_call: .; cdr3_nt: TGTGCCAGTAGTATCGAGGGTAGGGATTCACCCCTCCACTTT; cdr3_aa: CASSIEGRDSPLHF
cdr3_length: 14; j_call: TRBJ1-2; v_call: TRBV28; clone_size: .; d_call: TRBD1; cdr3_nt: TGTGCCAGCACCGCCGGGGGGGACAGCTATGGCTACACCTTC; cdr3_aa: CASTAGGDSYGYTF
cdr3_length: 14; j_call: TRBJ2-3; v_call: TRBV5-6; clone_size: .; d_call: .; cdr3_nt: TGTGCCAGCAGCTTGGGACTAGACACAGATACGCAGTATTTT; cdr3_aa: CASSLGLDTDTQYF
cdr3_length: 15; j_call: TRBJ1-4; v_call: TRBV4-1; clone_size: medium-sized; d_call: .; cdr3_nt: TGCGCCAGCAGCCAAGTTCGGCGGAGGAATGAAAAACTGTTTTTT; cdr3_aa: CASSQVRRRNEKLFF
cdr3_length: 13; j_call: TRBJ1-1; v_call: TRBV18; clone_size: .; d_call: .; cdr3_nt: TGTGCCAGCTCACCTGTAATGAACACTGAAGCTTTCTTT; cdr3_aa: CASSPVMNTEAFF
cdr3_length: 14; j_call: TRBJ2-1; v_call: TRBV30; clone_size: .; d_call: TRBD2; cdr3_nt: TGTGCCTGGAGTGTGGTGGGGGGGTACAATGAGCAGTTCTTC; cdr3_aa: CAWSVVGGYNEQFF
cdr3_length: 13; j_call: TRBJ1-6; v_call: TRBV6-5; clone_size: .; d_call: .; cdr3_nt: TGTGCCAGCGGAGGAGGGGCCGATTCACCCCTCCACTTT; cdr3_aa: CASGGGADSPLHF
cdr3_length: 15; j_call: TRBJ2-1; v_call: TRBV4-1; clone_size: .; d_call: TRBD1; cdr3_nt: TGCGCCAGCAGCCAAGGACAGGGGGCGAGGAATGAGCAGTTCTTC; cdr3_aa: CASSQGQGARNEQFF
cdr3_length: 14; j_call: TRBJ2-2; v_call: TRBV29-1; clone_size: once; d_call: .; cdr3_nt: TGCAGCGTTGAAGACCTTGCCGGGGGCGGGGAGCTGTTTTTT; cdr3_aa: CSVEDLAGGGELFF
cdr3_length: 16; j_call: TRBJ2-5; v_call: TRBV6-6; clone_size: once; d_call: TRBD2; cdr3_nt: TGTGCCAGCAGTTACCTTCCGGCGGGGGTGGGTGAGACCCAGTACTTC; cdr3_aa: CASSYLPAGVGETQYF
cdr3_length: 13; j_call: TRBJ2-7; v_call: TRBV28; clone_size: .; d_call: .; cdr3_nt: TGTGCCAGCAGTTTAGGGGCTGCCTACGAGCAGTACTTC; cdr3_aa: CASSLGAAYEQYF
cdr3_length: 13; j_call: TRBJ2-3; v_call: TRBV1; clone_size: .; d_call: .; cdr3_nt: TGCACCACCATGGACAGGGACACAGATACGCAGTATTTT; cdr3_aa: CTTMDRDTDTQYF
cdr3_length: 11; j_call: TRBJ1-2; v_call: TRBV29-1; clone_size: .; d_call: .; cdr3_nt: TGCAGTACCGGGACTTTATATGGCTACACCTTC; cdr3_aa: CSTGTLYGYTF
cdr3_length: 13; j_call: TRBJ1-5; v_call: TRBV7-6; clone_size: few; d_call: .; cdr3_nt: TGTGCCAGCAGCTTTTCCGCGGAACAGCCCCAGCATTTT; cdr3_aa: CASSFSAEQPQHF
cdr3_length: 16; j_call: TRBJ2-5; v_call: TRBV19; clone_size: .; d_call: .; cdr3_nt: TGTGCCAGTATGGGGACTAATGTCAGGGGAGCAGAGACCCAGTACTTC; cdr3_aa: CASMGTNVRGAETQYF
cdr3_length: 15; j_call: TRBJ2-5; v_call: TRBV7-9; clone_size: .; d_call: TRBD1; cdr3_nt: TGTGCCAGCAGCCTCTCTCAGGGGGCGCGGGAGACCCAGTACTTC; cdr3_aa: CASSLSQGARETQYF
cdr3_length: 16; j_call: TRBJ2-3; v_call: TRBV4-2; clone_size: .; d_call: TRBD2; cdr3_nt: TGTGCCAGCAGCCAAGAACTAGCGGGTAACACAGATACGCAGTATTTT; cdr3_aa: CASSQELAGNTDTQYF
cdr3_length: 15; j_call: TRBJ2-2; v_call: TRBV11-3; clone_size: .; d_call: TRBD2; cdr3_nt: TGTGCCAGCAGCTTAGCTAGCGGGAACACCGGGGAGCTGTTTTTT; cdr3_aa: CASSLASGNTGELFF
cdr3_length: 16; j_call: TRBJ2-2; v_call: TRBV29-1; clone_size: .; d_call: .; cdr3_nt: TGCAGCGTCGCCGGATGGCGGGGGCATAACACCGGGGAGCTGTTTTTT; cdr3_aa: CSVAGWRGHNTGELFF
cdr3_length: 12; j_call: TRBJ2-7; v_call: TRBV5-6; clone_size: .; d_call: .; cdr3_nt: TGTGCCAGCAGCATGAGTACTCGGGAGCAGTACTTC; cdr3_aa: CASSMSTREQYF
cdr3_length: 12; j_call: TRBJ1-1; v_call: TRBV6-1; clone_size: .; d_call: TRBD1; cdr3_nt: TGTGCCATCACAAGACAGGGCTTTGAAGCTTTCTTT; cdr3_aa: CAITRQGFEAFF
cdr3_length: 16; j_call: TRBJ2-2; v_call: TRBV5-4; clone_size: few; d_call: TRBD2; cdr3_nt: TGTGCCAGCAGCTACCGGACTAGCGGGGATGGCGGGGAGCTGTTTTTT; cdr3_aa: CASSYRTSGDGGELFF
cdr3_length: 15; j_call: TRBJ2-7; v_call: TRBV7-9; clone_size: .; d_call: TRBD2; cdr3_nt: TGTGCCAGCAGCCCGAGTTTCAGCGGGACCTACGAGCAGTACTTC; cdr3_aa: CASSPSFSGTYEQYF
cdr3_length: 15; j_call: TRBJ1-4; v_call: TRBV7-2; clone_size: few; d_call: .; cdr3_nt: TGTGCCAGCAGCATCTACCCGGGGGTGGATGAAAAACTGTTTTTT; cdr3_aa: CASSIYPGVDEKLFF
cdr3_length: 13; j_call: TRBJ1-2; v_call: TRBV28; clone_size: .; d_call: .; cdr3_nt: TGTGCCAGCAGTCCTCACAGGAACTATGGCTACACCTTC; cdr3_aa: CASSPHRNYGYTF
cdr3_length: 13; j_call: TRBJ2-5; v_call: TRBV7-2; clone_size: .; d_call: .; cdr3_nt: TGTGCCAGCAGCTTAGTGGGCGGGGAGACCCAGTACTTC; cdr3_aa: CASSLVGGETQYF
cdr3_length: 13; j_call: TRBJ1-1; v_call: TRBV29-1; clone_size: .; d_call: .; cdr3_nt: TGCAGCGGGACGACAGCCTTGAACACTGAAGCTTTCTTT; cdr3_aa: CSGTTALNTEAFF
cdr3_length: 16; j_call: TRBJ2-3; v_call: TRBV27; clone_size: .; d_call: TRBD2; cdr3_nt: TGTGCCAGCAGTCTTGCGGGGGTAACACACCCAGATACGCAGTATTTT; cdr3_aa: CASSLAGVTHPDTQYF
cdr3_length: 15; j_call: TRBJ1-5; v_call: TRBV6-5; clone_size: few; d_call: TRBD1; cdr3_nt: TGTGCCAGCAGGGTGGGACAGGGGCTCAATCAGCCCCAGCATTTT; cdr3_aa: CASRVGQGLNQPQHF
cdr3_length: 16; j_call: TRBJ1-4; v_call: TRBV7-8; clone_size: few; d_call: .; cdr3_nt: TGTGCCAGCAGCTTAGGTCCCCCCCAGGGAGGGGAAAAACTGTTTTTT; cdr3_aa: CASSLGPPQGGEKLFF
cdr3_length: 14; j_call: TRBJ2-7; v_call: TRBV18; clone_size: .; d_call: TRBD1; cdr3_nt: TGTGCCAGCTCACCCTTAGGACAGGGCAACGAGCAGTACTTC; cdr3_aa: CASSPLGQGNEQYF
cdr3_length: 15; j_call: TRBJ2-2; v_call: TRBV6-6; clone_size: few; d_call: TRBD1; cdr3_nt: TGTGCCAGCAGACGGGACAGAGCTAACACCGGGGAGCTGTTTTTT; cdr3_aa: CASRRDRANTGELFF
cdr3_length: 12; j_call: TRBJ1-5; v_call: TRBV5-5; clone_size: .; d_call: .; cdr3_nt: TGTGCCAGCACGTCCAGAAATCAGCCCCAGCATTTT; cdr3_aa: CASTSRNQPQHF
cdr3_length: 16; j_call: TRBJ1-5; v_call: TRBV25-1; clone_size: .; d_call: .; cdr3_nt: TGTGCCAGCAAGGTGGGGAAGAGGGAGAGGAATCAGCCCCAGCATTTT; cdr3_aa: CASKVGKRERNQPQHF
cdr3_length: 13; j_call: TRBJ2-2; v_call: TRBV9; clone_size: .; d_call: .; cdr3_nt: TGTGCCAGCAGGGAGGAAAACACCGGGGAGCTGTTTTTT; cdr3_aa: CASREENTGELFF
cdr3_length: 14; j_call: TRBJ2-5; v_call: TRBV15; clone_size: .; d_call: .; cdr3_nt: TGTGCCACCAGCAGAGCCTCGAGAAAAGAGACCCAGTACTTC; cdr3_aa: CATSRASRKETQYF
cdr3_length: 16; j_call: TRBJ2-1; v_call: TRBV25-1; clone_size: .; d_call: TRBD2; cdr3_nt: TGTGCCAGCAGTGATCTAGCGGGGGGGCCGGTCAATGAGCAGTTCTTC; cdr3_aa: CASSDLAGGPVNEQFF
cdr3_length: 14; j_call: TRBJ1-2; v_call: TRBV6-1; clone_size: .; d_call: TRBD1; cdr3_nt: TGTGCCAGCAGTGCCTTCAGGGGGGACTATGGCTACACCTTC; cdr3_aa: CASSAFRGDYGYTF
cdr3_length: 19; j_call: TRBJ2-7; v_call: TRBV18; clone_size: once; d_call: .; cdr3_nt: TGTGCCAGCTCACCACCGATTTTTGCTGGACTAACTAGTTCCTACGAGCAGTACTTC; cdr3_aa: CASSPPIFAGLTSSYEQYF
cdr3_length: 16; j_call: TRBJ1-4; v_call: TRBV30; clone_size: .; d_call: .; cdr3_nt: TGTGCCTGGAGCCCGGGGTCCCGGGGGGTTAATGAAAAACTGTTTTTT; cdr3_aa: CAWSPGSRGVNEKLFF
cdr3_length: 13; j_call: TRBJ1-4; v_call: TRBV19; clone_size: .; d_call: TRBD1; cdr3_nt: TGTGCCAGTTCCCCGGGACAGTTCGAAAAACTGTTTTTT; cdr3_aa: CASSPGQFEKLFF
cdr3_length: 12; j_call: TRBJ2-7; v_call: TRBV15; clone_size: once; d_call: .; cdr3_nt: TGTGCCACCAGCGACGGGGGTTTGGAGCAGTACTTC; cdr3_aa: CATSDGGLEQYF
cdr3_length: 16; j_call: TRBJ2-4; v_call: TRBV27; clone_size: .; d_call: TRBD2; cdr3_nt: TGTGCCAGCAGTCCCCGGGGGGGGCTGGGCAAAAACATTCAGTACTTC; cdr3_aa: CASSPRGGLGKNIQYF
cdr3_length: 14; j_call: TRBJ2-2; v_call: TRBV6-1; clone_size: .; d_call: .; cdr3_nt: TGTGCCAGCAATGGGGCGACGAACACCGGGGAGCTGTTTTTT; cdr3_aa: CASNGATNTGELFF
cdr3_length: 11; j_call: TRBJ1-6; v_call: TRBV6-1; clone_size: .; d_call: .; cdr3_nt: TGTGCCAGCTCGGGGTCCCCTATCCTCCACTTT; cdr3_aa: CASSGSPILHF
cdr3_length: 14; j_call: TRBJ1-3; v_call: TRBV29-1; clone_size: .; d_call: .; cdr3_nt: TGCAGCGTTGAAGAACTTACCTCTGGAAACACCATATATTTT; cdr3_aa: CSVEELTSGNTIYF
cdr3_length: 16; j_call: TRBJ1-5; v_call: TRBV5-1; clone_size: once; d_call: .; cdr3_nt: TGCGCCAGCAGCTCGCGGCCGCTTGCCGGTAATCAGCCCCAGCATTTT; cdr3_aa: CASSSRPLAGNQPQHF
cdr3_length: 14; j_call: TRBJ2-7; v_call: TRBV7-9; clone_size: .; d_call: TRBD2; cdr3_nt: TGTGCCAGCAGCTTTAGCGGGGGAGCCTACGAGCAGTACTTC; cdr3_aa: CASSFSGGAYEQYF